Below are 8 T cell receptor beta chains sequenced from a single sample in a study of T cell responses to AZD1222 COVID-19 vaccine (dated by TCRdb to about 2021). The time point label on this specimen signifies: about 28 days (+/-7) after the second vaccine dose. Library preparation used the immunoSEQ multiplex PCR assay. This immuneACCESS table, as held by TCRdb, lists in-frame sequences with V and J called but not all clones. Of the missing ones, under half trace to an unresolved V gene in checked studies; the others have no known cause. The table for this sample lists about 84,000 clones; 80% to 90% of them were counted only once. The top ten hold 8% to 13% of the sample. The specimen comprised peripheral blood, sampled 28 days after the second AZD1222 dose. The source of these receptors is an adult who received the AZD1222 COVID-19 vaccine.

This chain connects TRBV12-3 or TRBV12-4 to TRBJ2-5; maybe TRBD1 (5 bases). The CDR3 spans 13 residues. Trimming pared 10 bases from V and 3 bases from J, leaving 15 bases between. CDR3: CATRGDSKETQYF. CDR3 DNA: TGTGCCACCAGAGGAGACAGCAAAGAGACCCAGTACTTC.

This chain links TRBV20-1 with TRBJ1-5; D uncertain. CDR1 and CDR2 (germline): DFQATT, SNEGSKA (reference sequence). This CDR3 is built from 13 residues. V was trimmed by 3 bases and J by 1 base, leaving 7 bases between them. CDR3 sequence (DNA): TGCAGTGCTAGTGTTGTAAGCAATCAGCCCCAGCATTTT. Amino acid sequence: CSASVVSNQPQHF.

This chain links TRBV5-4 with TRBJ1-1, with unresolved D. This CDR3 has 14 residues. Deletions cut 1 base from V and 1 base from J, with 8 bases between. CDR1 is SGHNT and CDR2 is YYREEE in the germline V gene (reference sequence). CDR3 coding DNA: TGTGCCAGCAGCTTGCGGCTAAAGAACACTGAAGCTTTCTTT. This sequence encodes CASSLRLKNTEAFF.

This clone was seen more than once but under ten times. The rearrangement uses TRBV27 and TRBJ1-5, with 7 bases fitting TRBD1. The germline V gene has CDR1 MNHEY and CDR2 SMNVEV (reference sequence). This CDR3 region has 14 residues. Germline trimming cut 8 bases from V and 5 bases from J; bases unmatched to any gene: 9. CDR3: CASRSQGRYQPQHF. The CDR3 bases are TGTGCCAGCCGATCACAGGGGCGGTATCAGCCCCAGCATTTT.

The chain is built from TRBV5-5 and TRBJ1-2, with D unresolved. The V end lost 4 bases, the J end lost 10 bases, and 14 bases lay between the germline ends. The CDR3 covers 12 residues. Germline-derived CDR1 and CDR2 are SGHKS and YYEKEE (reference sequence). CDR3 in amino acids: CASSVDKDHYTF. The DNA of the CDR3 is TGTGCCAGCAGCGTTGACAAGGACCACTACACCTTC.

The CDR3 DNA is TGTGCCAGCAGCTTAAGGACAGGGCCGAGCGAGACCCAGTACTTC. The encoded protein is CASSLRTGPSETQYF. The chain couples TRBV7-9 to TRBJ2-5; 8 bases fit TRBD1. The germline gives CDR1 SEHNR, CDR2 FQNEAQ (reference sequence). This CDR3 region has 15 residues. The junction had 7 bases not matched to a gene; V was cut back by 2 bases and J by 5 bases.

The chain links TRBV4-2 to TRBJ2-7; D call uncertain. The V end lost 1 base, the J end lost 5 bases, and 6 bases lay between the germline ends. Germline loops: CDR1 LGHNA, CDR2 YNFKEQ. CDR3 length: 12 residues. The CDR3 DNA follows: TGTGCCAGCAGCCAAGGATCGGACGAGCAGTACTTC. Protein sequence: CASSQGSDEQYF.

The chain recombines TRBV19 with TRBJ2-2; tentatively, D is TRBD1 (5 bases). Germline CDR1 and CDR2: LNHDA and SQIVND (reference sequence). V lost 4 bases, J lost 5 bases, and 14 bases lay in between. The CDR3 spans 15 residues. The CDR3 loop reads CASSSGALRTGELFF. The CDR3 DNA is TGTGCCAGTAGTAGTGGGGCCCTGAGGACCGGGGAGCTGTTTTTT.